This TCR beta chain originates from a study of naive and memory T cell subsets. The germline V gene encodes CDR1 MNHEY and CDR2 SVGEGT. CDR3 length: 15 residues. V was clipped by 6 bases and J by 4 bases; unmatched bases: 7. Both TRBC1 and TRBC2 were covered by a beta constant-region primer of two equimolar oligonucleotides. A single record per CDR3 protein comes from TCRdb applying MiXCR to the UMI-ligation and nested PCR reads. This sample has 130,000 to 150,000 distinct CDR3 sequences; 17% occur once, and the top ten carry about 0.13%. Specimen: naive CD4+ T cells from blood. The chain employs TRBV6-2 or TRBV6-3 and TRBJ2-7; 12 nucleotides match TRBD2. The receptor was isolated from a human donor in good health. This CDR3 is CASRMTSGSAYEQYF. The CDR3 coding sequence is TGTGCCAGCAGGATGACTAGCGGGAGCGCTTACGAGCAGTACTTC.